A selection of T cell receptor beta chains follows, all from one sample in a study of siplizumab effects on memory and regulatory T cells. Antigens for these TCRs are unknown. The repertoire was sequenced with immunoSEQ multiplex PCR; TCRdb's copy has only in-frame clones and lacks some. The sample shows 15,000 to 20,000 clones, approximately 46% of them seen only once. Sequenced sample: CFSE-low (dividing) CD4+ T cells sorted from an allogeneic mixed lymphocyte reaction. The receptor set was obtained from a human donor in good health; the cells came from an allogeneic mixed lymphocyte reaction. Each CDR3 is given with its conserved first and last residue. D genes are given only for firm matches. Clone size is not always given. Where it is, it says once, few, many or a class for expanded clones.

j_call clone_size d_call v_call cdr3_nt cdr3_aa
TRBJ1-5 - - TRBV19 TGTGCCAGTAGTATTTTAGGGGTGGGGAATCAGCCCCAGCATTTT CASSILGVGNQPQHF
TRBJ1-1 few - TRBV5-6 TGTGCCAGCAGCTCAGAGCGGGGAAGGGAGGAAGCTTTCTTT CASSSERGREEAFF
TRBJ1-3 few - TRBV23-1 TGCGCCAGCAGTCACCAAGACGGGGGACTCGGAAACACCATATATTTT CASSHQDGGLGNTIYF
TRBJ2-7 - TRBD1 TRBV7-2 TGTGCCAGCACCCGGGACAGGGACGACGAGCAGTACTTC CASTRDRDDEQYF
TRBJ1-2 - - TRBV20-1 TGCAGTGCTAGGACTGAGTATGGCTACACCTTC CSARTEYGYTF
TRBJ1-1 - - TRBV11-2 TGTGCCAGCAGCTTGGGACCCACCGAGAACACTGAAGCTTTCTTT CASSLGPTENTEAFF
TRBJ1-2 once TRBD1 TRBV28 TGTGCCAGCACCCTGACAGGGCCCTATGGCTACACCTTC CASTLTGPYGYTF
TRBJ1-1 few - TRBV7-9 TGTGCCAGCAGCTTACCCGGGAGGGACACTGAAGCTTTCTTT CASSLPGRDTEAFF
TRBJ1-5 - TRBD1 TRBV28 TGTGCCAGCATCCAACAGGGGAGCAATCAGCCCCAGCATTTT CASIQQGSNQPQHF
TRBJ2-1 - TRBD1 TRBV7-2 TGTGCCAGCAGCTCAGCTCCAGGGACAGGGGGCCGTGAGCAGTTCTTC CASSSAPGTGGREQFF
TRBJ1-6 few TRBD1 TRBV30 TGTGCCTGCGGGACAGGGGGCGCGAACCACTTT CACGTGGANHF
TRBJ1-5 - - TRBV30 TGTGCCTGGAGTGTAGGCGGGGACCATCAGCCCCAGCATTTT CAWSVGGDHQPQHF
TRBJ2-5 few - TRBV5-1 TGCGCCAGCAGCTTGGGGGTACTGGAGACCCAGTACTTC CASSLGVLETQYF
TRBJ2-1 few - TRBV11-3 TGTGCCAGCAGCCTTGGCGGGGCCGAGGTTTGGGAGCAGTTCTTC CASSLGGAEVWEQFF
TRBJ2-7 - TRBD2 TRBV6-5 TGTGCCAGCAGTTACTCGATCGGGGGGAACTACGAGCAGTACTTC CASSYSIGGNYEQYF
TRBJ1-2 - TRBD1 TRBV28 TGTGCCAGCAGTTTATCGTATAACCCGGGACAGGGGGACTATGGCTACACCTTC CASSLSYNPGQGDYGYTF
TRBJ1-5 few - TRBV19 TGTGCCAGTAGTAAAGTGGTAGTGCAGCCCCAGCATTTT CASSKVVVQPQHF
TRBJ1-1 few - TRBV18 TGTGCCAGCTCACCGAACCGACAGACTGAAGCTTTCTTT CASSPNRQTEAFF
TRBJ1-1 few - TRBV5-4 TGTGCCAGCAGCTCGCCCCGGACAGAGCTGAACACTGAAGCTTTCTTT CASSSPRTELNTEAFF
TRBJ2-3 - TRBD2 TRBV28 TGTGCCAGCATATGGGGGACTAGCGGGGCGACTACGCAGTATTTT CASIWGTSGATTQYF
TRBJ1-6 medium-sized TRBD1 TRBV30 TGTGCCTGGAGTGAGAGACAGGGTAGTTCACCCCTCCACTTT CAWSERQGSSPLHF
TRBJ2-3 - - TRBV7-9 TGTGCCAGCAGCTTAGGGGACCCGATCGATACGCAGTATTTT CASSLGDPIDTQYF
TRBJ1-3 medium-sized - TRBV28 TGTGCCAGCAGACCAGAACCGGGACACCGAAACACCATATATTTT CASRPEPGHRNTIYF
TRBJ2-3 - - TRBV7-3 TGTGCCAGCAGCTTAACTCCCCCAGATACGCAGTATTTT CASSLTPPDTQYF
TRBJ2-5 few TRBD2 TRBV6-1 TGTGCCAGCAGTGATCCGAGACTAGCGGGGGATCAAGAGACCCAGTACTTC CASSDPRLAGDQETQYF
TRBJ2-3 - - TRBV5-5 TGTGCCAGCAGCTTCGGGACTGGGGATACGCAGTATTTT CASSFGTGDTQYF